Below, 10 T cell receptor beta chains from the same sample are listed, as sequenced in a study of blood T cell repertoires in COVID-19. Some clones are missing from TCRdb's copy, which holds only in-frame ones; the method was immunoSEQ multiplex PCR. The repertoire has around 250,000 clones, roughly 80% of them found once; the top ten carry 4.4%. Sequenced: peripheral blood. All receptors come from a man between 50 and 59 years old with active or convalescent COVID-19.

The CDR3 DNA is TGTGCCAGCACCCCCGCGGTTTCCTACAATGAGCAGTTCTTC. Protein: CASTPAVSYNEQFF. The gene calls are TRBV6-5 and TRBJ2-1; no clear D. CDR3 length: 14 residues. From germline, CDR1 is MNHEY and CDR2 SVGAGI. Trimming cost V 7 bases and J 1 base, with 11 bases left between them.

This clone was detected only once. The CDR3 loop reads CSAGDRTSPLHF. For the CDR3, the DNA is TGCAGCGCAGGAGACAGGACGTCACCCCTCCACTTT. The chain couples TRBV29-1 to TRBJ1-6; perhaps TRBD1 as D (6 bases). Germline V gene data show CDR1 as SQVTM and CDR2 as ANQGSEA. This CDR3 contains 12 residues. The V end lost 7 bases, the J end lost 10 bases, and 14 bases lay between the germline ends.

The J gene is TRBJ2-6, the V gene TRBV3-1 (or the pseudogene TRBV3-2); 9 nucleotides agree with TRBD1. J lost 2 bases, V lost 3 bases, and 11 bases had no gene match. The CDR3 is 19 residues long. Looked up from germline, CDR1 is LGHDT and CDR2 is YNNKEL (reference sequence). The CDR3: CASSQPRGQGWTGANVLTF. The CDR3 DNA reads TGTGCCAGCAGCCAGCCTAGGGGACAGGGCTGGACTGGGGCCAACGTCCTGACTTTC.

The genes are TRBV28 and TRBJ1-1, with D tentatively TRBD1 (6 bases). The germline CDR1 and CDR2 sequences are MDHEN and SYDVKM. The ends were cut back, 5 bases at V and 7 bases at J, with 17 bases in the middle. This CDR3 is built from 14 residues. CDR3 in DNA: TGTGCCAGCAGTCACAGGGCCCGGTTAGATGAAGCTTTCTTT. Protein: CASSHRARLDEAFF.

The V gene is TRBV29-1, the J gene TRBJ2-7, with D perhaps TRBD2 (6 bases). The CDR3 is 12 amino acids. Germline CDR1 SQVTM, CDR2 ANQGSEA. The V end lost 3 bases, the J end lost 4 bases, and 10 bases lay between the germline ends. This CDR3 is CSVEEGRYEQYF. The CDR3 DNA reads TGCAGCGTTGAGGAGGGTAGATACGAGCAGTACTTC.

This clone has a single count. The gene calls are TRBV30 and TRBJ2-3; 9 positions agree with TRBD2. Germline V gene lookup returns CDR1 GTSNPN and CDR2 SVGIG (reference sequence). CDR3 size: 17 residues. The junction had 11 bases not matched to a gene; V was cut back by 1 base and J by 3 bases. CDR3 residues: CAWSEAGGRFWTDTQYF. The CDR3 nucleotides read TGTGCCTGGAGTGAAGCGGGGGGAAGGTTTTGGACAGATACGCAGTATTTT.

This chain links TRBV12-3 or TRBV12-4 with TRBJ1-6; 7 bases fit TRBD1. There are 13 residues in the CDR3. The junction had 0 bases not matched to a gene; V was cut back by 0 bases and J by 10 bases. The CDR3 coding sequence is TGTGCCAGCAGTTTAGCAGGGGGCTCACCCCTCCACTTT. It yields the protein CASSLAGGSPLHF.

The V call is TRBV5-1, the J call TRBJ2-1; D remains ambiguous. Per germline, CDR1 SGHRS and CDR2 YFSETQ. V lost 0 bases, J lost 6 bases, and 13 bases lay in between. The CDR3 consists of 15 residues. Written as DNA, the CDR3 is TGCGCCAGCAGCTTGGATATGGCTTCGATCAATGAGCAGTTCTTC. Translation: CASSLDMASINEQFF.

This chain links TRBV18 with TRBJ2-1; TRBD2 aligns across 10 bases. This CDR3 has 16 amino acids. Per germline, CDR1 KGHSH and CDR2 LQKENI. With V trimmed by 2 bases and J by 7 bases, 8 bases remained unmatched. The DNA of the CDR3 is TGTGCCAGCTCACCAGCTACTAGCGGGGTAGGGAATGAGCAGTTCTTC. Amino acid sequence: CASSPATSGVGNEQFF.

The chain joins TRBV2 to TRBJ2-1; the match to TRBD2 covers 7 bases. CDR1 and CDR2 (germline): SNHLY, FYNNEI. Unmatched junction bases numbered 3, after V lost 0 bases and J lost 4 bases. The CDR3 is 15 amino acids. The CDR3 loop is CASSEARTRYNEQFF. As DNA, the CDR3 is TGTGCCAGCAGTGAAGCGCGGACTAGGTACAATGAGCAGTTCTTC.